The 14 T cell receptor beta chains reported below all come from one sample, sequenced in a study of CXCR3-negative and CXCR3-positive naive CD8 T cells. Researchers prepared the TRB cDNA libraries using 5' RACE with UMI labels. TCRdb reworked the 5' RACE reads into one entry per CDR3 protein, no DNA. This sample contains approximately 56,000 distinct CDR3 sequences. Sequenced input: memory CD8+ T cells from blood. The receptors come from a human donor in good health. Some clones in this sample may be carry-over from other donors' samples.

V usage is TRBV29-1 and J usage is TRBJ2-5; there is no DNA to check the TCRdb D call of TRBD2. Germline-derived CDR1 and CDR2 are SQVTM and ANQGSEA. CDR3 length: 15 amino acids. The CDR3 protein is CSVDRPALEEETQYF.

V is TRBV10-3 and J is TRBJ2-7; the D call from TCRdb, TRBD2, cannot be confirmed without DNA. CDR3 length equals 11 residues. CDR1 ENHRY and CDR2 SYGVKD come from the germline V gene. The CDR3 region is CATVEGYEQYF.

The rearrangement links TRBV6-2 or TRBV6-3 to TRBJ1-6; there is no DNA to check the TCRdb D call of TRBD1. CDR3 length equals 14 residues. The germline CDR1 and CDR2 sequences are MNHEY and SVGEGT. The CDR3 region is CASSSGTDNSPLHF.

The chain uses TRBV18 and TRBJ2-7; lacking DNA, the TRBD2 call made by TCRdb goes unchecked. Germline CDR1 and CDR2: KGHSH and LQKENI. This CDR3 spans 15 amino acids. The CDR3 is CASSEETSATYEQYF.

The chain uses TRBV4-1 and TRBJ2-1. Germline loops: CDR1 MGHRA, CDR2 YSYEKL. The CDR3 sequence is 14 residues long. The CDR3 sequence is CASSQEGTDNEQFF.

The CDR3: CASSFRPLDEQFF. This chain links TRBV27 with TRBJ2-1; TCRdb proposes TRBD2, but this gene call is untestable without DNA. Germline loops: CDR1 MNHEY, CDR2 SMNVEV (reference sequence). The CDR3 sequence is 13 residues long.

This chain joins TRBV7-9 and TRBJ2-7; TCRdb indicates TRBD2, and absent DNA this call remains unverified. Per the germline V gene, CDR1 is SEHNR and CDR2 is FQNEAQ (reference sequence). The CDR3 is 15 amino acids. The CDR3 reads CASSFGGVGSYEQYF.

CDR3 loop: CASSLGGDSEKLFF. The genes are TRBV9 and TRBJ1-4; there is no DNA to check the TCRdb D call of TRBD1. The length of the CDR3 is 14 residues. Looked up from germline, CDR1 is SGDLS and CDR2 is YYNGEE.

The chain couples TRBV3-1 to TRBJ2-7; TCRdb's D gene call, TRBD1, goes unchecked for lack of DNA. There are 15 residues in the CDR3. Germline V gives CDR1 LGHDT, CDR2 YNNKEL (reference sequence). The CDR3 protein is CASSQSGFSSYEQYF.

The CDR3 sequence: CASSQGPYEKLFF. This chain connects TRBV4-3 to TRBJ1-4. Per germline, CDR1 LGHNA and CDR2 YSLEER. The CDR3 covers 13 residues.

This chain connects TRBV7-9 to TRBJ2-7; TCRdb selects TRBD1, and the lack of DNA leaves this call unchecked. The CDR3 extends over 14 amino acids. The germline V gene has CDR1 SEHNR and CDR2 FQNEAQ (reference sequence). This CDR3 is CASSQGQGLREQYF.

V usage is TRBV5-1 and J usage is TRBJ2-7; TCRdb indicates TRBD1, and absent DNA this call remains unverified. Germline V CDR1 and CDR2: SGHRS, YFSETQ. This CDR3 is built from 14 residues. CDR3: CASSARDDGYEQYF.

The chain employs TRBV20-1 and TRBJ2-7. CDR1 and CDR2 (germline): DFQATT, SNEGSKA (reference sequence). The CDR3 sequence is 15 residues long. CDR3 sequence: CSARDVRYERAEQYF.

The V call is TRBV20-1, the J call TRBJ2-7; the TRBD1 assignment by TCRdb is unverifiable without DNA. Germline values: CDR1 DFQATT, CDR2 SNEGSKA (reference sequence). The CDR3 is 15 residues long. CDR3 amino acids: CSARVSGDATYEQYF.